Presented here are 20 T cell receptor beta chains from one specimen sequenced in a study of blood T cell repertoires in COVID-19. Only in-frame clones appear in the TCRdb table, and some are missing; sequencing was by immunoSEQ multiplex PCR. The table records approximately 50,000 clones, approximately 90% of them present only once. Sequenced input: peripheral blood. These receptors all come from a man aged 70-80 years with acute or convalescent COVID-19.

The chain combines TRBV6-4 with TRBJ1-2; tentatively, D is TRBD1 (5 bases). Trimming pared 0 bases from V and 6 bases from J, leaving 14 bases between. CDR3 length: 15 amino acids. The germline V gene has CDR1 MRHNA and CDR2 SNTAGT. CDR3 region: CASSDSSWGLDGYTF. The DNA of the CDR3 is TGTGCCAGCAGTGACTCGTCCTGGGGCCTTGATGGCTACACCTTC.

The rearrangement joins TRBV6-5 to TRBJ2-1; D is uncertain. The ends were cut back, 6 bases at V and 0 bases at J, with 15 bases in the middle. The CDR3 length is 16 residues. CDR1 is MNHEY, CDR2 SVGAGI, per germline. The CDR3 is CASSYGIHSSYNEQFF. The CDR3 region has the DNA TGTGCCAGCAGCTACGGTATTCACAGCTCCTACAATGAGCAGTTCTTC.

V is TRBV7-9 and J is TRBJ1-4; TRBD1 aligns across 7 bases. Germline CDR1 reads SEHNR; CDR2 reads FQNEAQ (reference sequence). The V and J ends lost 2 bases and 5 bases, in that order; junction bases with no gene match: 8. This CDR3 has 16 residues. The chain's CDR3 is CASSLIWTGRNEKLFF. The CDR3 nucleotides are TGTGCCAGCAGCTTAATCTGGACAGGTAGAAATGAAAAACTGTTTTTT.

The chain has TRBV7-2 and TRBJ2-7; 9 positions agree with TRBD1. This CDR3 comprises 14 residues. Trimming took 1 base from V and 7 from J; bases not matched to a gene: 5. Germline values: CDR1 SGHTA, CDR2 FQGNSA. The CDR3 region is CASSLGQGVYEQYF. The CDR3 DNA is TGTGCCAGCAGCTTAGGACAGGGGGTGTATGAGCAGTACTTC.

This chain joins TRBV7-2 and TRBJ1-6; D gene unclear. Germline assignment: CDR1 SGHTA and CDR2 FQGNSA. The CDR3 consists of 12 residues. V shed 1 base and J shed 9 bases, with 4 bases lying between them. The CDR3 loop is CASSLDLSPLHF. In DNA form, the CDR3 reads TGTGCCAGCAGCTTAGATCTTTCACCCCTCCACTTT.

The CDR3 sequence: CAWSVGEGYGYTF. CDR3 sequence (DNA): TGTGCCTGGAGTGTGGGGGAGGGCTATGGCTACACCTTC. The genes are TRBV30 and TRBJ1-2; D may be TRBD1 (5 bases). This CDR3 is built from 13 residues. With 0 bases removed from V and 4 bases from J, the gap between germline ends came to 9 bases. In germline, CDR1 is GTSNPN, CDR2 SVGIG (reference sequence).

This clone occurred a few times. The chain employs TRBV10-1 and TRBJ1-2, with 7 bases matching TRBD1. Germline CDR1 is WNHNN and CDR2 is SYGVQD (reference sequence). The CDR3 spans 14 residues. V shed 8 bases, J shed 2 bases, and the junction held 8 bases outside the gene matches. Here the CDR3 reads CASWPRTGNYGYTF. CDR3 sequence (DNA): TGCGCCAGCTGGCCCCGGACAGGCAACTATGGCTACACCTTC.

The V call is TRBV9, the J call TRBJ2-3, with a possible D match to TRBD1 (6 bases). The V and J ends lost 4 bases and 0 bases respectively, with 18 bases between them. This CDR3 has 17 residues. Germline-derived CDR1 and CDR2 are SGDLS and YYNGEE. The CDR3 bases are TGTGCCAGCAGCCCTCGAGGGGGAAAGACTAGCACAGATACGCAGTATTTT. Translation gives CASSPRGGKTSTDTQYF.

The chain links TRBV30 to TRBJ1-6, with TRBD1 matching over 9 bases. The CDR3 contains 12 residues. Germline CDR1 reads GTSNPN; CDR2 reads SVGIG (reference sequence). After removal of 8 bases from V and 9 bases from J, the junction contained 5 bases not matched to a gene. The CDR3 coding sequence is TGTGCCCTCCGGGACAGGGTTTCACCCCTCCACTTT. Protein product: CALRDRVSPLHF.

This clone was picked up one time. The chain recombines TRBV9 with TRBJ2-2, with D possibly TRBD2 on 6 matching bases. Trimming cost V 6 bases and J 3 bases, with 6 bases left between them. The germline CDR1 and CDR2 sequences are SGDLS and YYNGEE. The CDR3 contains 12 residues. CDR3 sequence: CASTGDTGELFF. The CDR3 DNA reads as TGTGCCAGCACGGGAGACACCGGGGAGCTGTTTTTT.

The J gene is TRBJ2-7, the V gene TRBV6-5; D perhaps matches TRBD1 (6 bases). V was shortened by 8 bases and J by 4 bases, with 9 bases between the two germline ends. This CDR3 has 11 residues. CDR1 is MNHEY and CDR2 is SVGAGI in the germline V gene. The CDR3 spells CASGGRYEQYF. The CDR3 DNA is TGTGCCAGCGGGGGCCGATACGAGCAGTACTTC.

This clone was seen a handful of times. This chain links TRBV6-5 with TRBJ1-2, with D possibly matching TRBD1 (5 bases). The V gene's germline CDR1 is MNHEY and CDR2 SVGAGI. The V and J ends lost 6 bases and 0 bases respectively, with 14 bases between them. The CDR3 runs to 15 residues. The CDR3 DNA reads TGTGCCAGCAGACCTCCTACAGGTCCTAACTATGGCTACACCTTC. This translates into CASRPPTGPNYGYTF.

The rearrangement links TRBV12-3 or TRBV12-4 to TRBJ2-5; unclear D gene. V was cut by 8 bases and J by 5 bases, with 15 bases left in between. The length of the CDR3 is 13 residues. The CDR3 reads CASRVIGQETQYF. The CDR3 bases are TGTGCCAGCCGGGTCATAGGTCAGGAGACCCAGTACTTC.

The CDR3 is CASSRGQGIEKLFF. The DNA of the CDR3 is TGTGCCAGTAGTAGGGGCCAGGGGATCGAAAAACTGTTTTTT. The chain uses TRBV19 and TRBJ1-4; D perhaps matches TRBD1 (6 bases). Germline V CDR1 and CDR2: LNHDA, SQIVND (reference sequence). The CDR3 sequence is 14 residues long. The V end was cut by 4 bases, the J end by 8 bases, with 14 bases between.

V is TRBV5-1 and J is TRBJ2-7; D unresolved. Germline CDR1 reads SGHRS; CDR2 reads YFSETQ. This CDR3 spans 14 amino acids. The germline V and J ends were trimmed by 3 bases and 2 bases, with 12 bases remaining between them. The CDR3 loop is CASSSPGRTYEQYF. The CDR3 nucleotides read TGCGCCAGCAGCTCCCCTGGCCGAACCTACGAGCAGTACTTC.

The chain joins TRBV28 to TRBJ2-1; TRBD1 matches at 11 bases. Germline CDR1 reads MDHEN; CDR2 reads SYDVKM. V dropped 7 bases and J dropped 4; count of bases not matched to a gene: 6. The CDR3 covers 15 residues. As DNA, the CDR3 is TGTGCCAGCATTCCCGGGACAGGGGGGTACAATGAGCAGTTCTTC. Its protein product is CASIPGTGGYNEQFF.

The V gene is TRBV28, the J gene TRBJ2-7; no clear D gene. Per the germline V gene, CDR1 is MDHEN and CDR2 is SYDVKM. The CDR3 spans 14 residues. The V end lost 4 bases, the J end lost 4 bases, and 14 bases lay between the germline ends. The CDR3 loop is CASSSSPTWYEQYF. CDR3 DNA sequence: TGTGCCAGCAGTTCTTCACCCACTTGGTACGAGCAGTACTTC.

The rearrangement links TRBV6-5 to TRBJ1-5, with 7 bases matching TRBD1. J was trimmed by 7 bases and V by 2 bases; bases with no gene match: 5. The CDR3 length is 14 residues. In germline, CDR1 is MNHEY, CDR2 SVGAGI. The CDR3 DNA reads TGTGCCAGCAGTTACGACAGGGTTGGGCAGCCCCAGCATTTT. Residues: CASSYDRVGQPQHF.

This chain links TRBV13 with TRBJ1-1; no definite D call. The V end lost 2 bases, the J end lost 11 bases, and 12 bases lay between the germline ends. Germline V gives CDR1 PRHDT, CDR2 FYEKMQ (reference sequence). The CDR3 runs to 12 residues. The CDR3 here is CASSLLPSGAFF. DNA of the CDR3: TGTGCCAGCAGCTTATTACCTTCGGGGGCTTTCTTT.

In this sample, this clone turned up a few times. Other DNA sequences in the same sample also yield this CDR3. This chain joins TRBV9 and TRBJ1-5; D remains ambiguous. CDR1 and CDR2 (germline): SGDLS, YYNGEE. This CDR3 region has 14 residues. The V gene lost 0 bases and the J gene lost 3 bases, with 7 bases spanning the gap. This chain's CDR3 is CASSVGGNNQPQHF. CDR3 in DNA: TGTGCCAGCAGCGTAGGAGGAAACAATCAGCCCCAGCATTTT. The whole variable domain, filled in from reference TRBV9 and TRBJ1-5, reads DSGVTQTPKHLITATGQRVTLRCSPRSGDLSVYWYQQSLDQGLQFLIQYYNGEERAKGNILERFSAQQFPDLHSELNLSSLELGDSALYFCASSVGGNNQPQHFGDGTRLSIL.